The 27 T cell receptor beta chains reported below all come from one sample, sequenced in a study of blood T cell repertoires in COVID-19. Clones were sequenced by immunoSEQ multiplex PCR, and TCRdb holds only the in-frame ones, with some missing. Of approximately 490,000 clones in the sample, roughly nine tenths were seen once. The sequencing input was PBMCs or T cells enriched from blood (not recorded which). Source of these receptors: a woman aged 55-75 years who had recovered from COVID-19.

J is TRBJ2-2 and V is TRBV6-4; 8 nucleotides line up with TRBD2. The germline CDR1 and CDR2 sequences are MRHNA and SNTAGT. CDR3 length equals 13 residues. The trim removed 6 bases at V and 5 bases at J, leaving 2 bases unmatched. The CDR3 DNA reads TGTGCCAGCAGACTAGCGGCGACCGGGGAGCTGTTTTTT. This sequence encodes CASRLAATGELFF.

V gene TRBV5-4 combines with J gene TRBJ2-2, with a possible D match to TRBD1 (6 bases). CDR1 and CDR2 (germline): SGHNT, YYREEE (reference sequence). This CDR3 is 16 amino acids long. V lost 4 bases and J lost 4, with 17 bases in between. CDR3 protein: CASSAQHRDTTGELFF. DNA for the CDR3: TGTGCCAGCAGCGCGCAACACAGGGATACCACCGGGGAGCTGTTTTTT.

The genes are TRBV6-5 and TRBJ2-2; 9 bases are shared with TRBD1. This CDR3 region has 14 residues. Germline loops: CDR1 MNHEY, CDR2 SVGAGI. V shed 7 bases and J 8 bases; nucleotides not matched to a gene: 8. CDR3 residues: CASNRGTGRGELFF. CDR3 in DNA: TGTGCCAGCAATCGAGGGACAGGGAGGGGGGAGCTGTTTTTT.

This chain links TRBV12-5 with TRBJ1-5; a possible D gene is TRBD1 (6 bases). Looked up from germline, CDR1 is LGHNT and CDR2 is FRNRAP. CDR3 length: 15 residues. Trimming pared 6 bases from V and 0 bases from J, leaving 12 bases between. The DNA of the CDR3 is TGTGCTAGTGGCCCAGGACAGATTAGCAATCAGCCCCAGCATTTT. Its protein product is CASGPGQISNQPQHF.

The chain carries TRBV2 and TRBJ1-5, with unresolved D. This CDR3 region has 17 residues. Germline CDR1 is SNHLY and CDR2 is FYNNEI. Trimming pared 0 bases from V and 4 bases from J, leaving 16 bases between. The CDR3 DNA is TGTGCCAGCAGTGAAGCGTTTGCGGCTGATAGGAATCAGCCCCAGCATTTT. Translation gives CASSEAFAADRNQPQHF. The entire variable domain, with the rest obtained from reference TRBV2 and TRBJ1-5, is as follows: EPEVTQTPSHQVTQMGQEVILRCVPISNHLYFYWYRQILGQKVEFLVSFYNNEISEKSEIFDDQFSVERPDGSNFTLKIRSTKLEDSAMYFCASSEAFAADRNQPQHFGDGTRLSIL.

V is TRBV18 and J is TRBJ2-3, with D possibly matching TRBD1 (5 bases). The CDR3 runs 15 residues. V lost 0 bases and J 4 bases, leaving 11 bases between the germline ends. Per the germline V gene, CDR1 is KGHSH and CDR2 is LQKENI. CDR3 DNA: TGTGCCAGCTCACCACCGCAGGGTCGGGCAGATACGCAGTATTTT. Its protein product is CASSPPQGRADTQYF.

The CDR3 DNA sequence: TGTGCCAGCAGCCCCTCGATGGGGGCCGGTGGCACTGAAGCTTTCTTT. Its protein is CASSPSMGAGGTEAFF. This chain uses TRBV5-5 with TRBJ1-1; D possibly corresponds to TRBD1 (6 bases). V shed 4 bases and J shed 4 bases, with 20 bases lying between them. The CDR3 is 16 residues long. The germline CDR1 and CDR2 sequences are SGHKS and YYEKEE (reference sequence).

This clone was seen just once. V is TRBV24-1 and J is TRBJ2-3; D not resolved. The CDR3 extends over 17 amino acids. V was pared by 3 bases and J by 4 bases, with 19 bases between. Germline-derived CDR1 and CDR2 are KGHDR and SFDVKD. CDR3 nucleotides: TGTGCCACCAGTGATGCAGTTCCCAGTGGGCCCCCAGATACGCAGTATTTT. It translates to CATSDAVPSGPPDTQYF.

This chain links TRBV29-1 with TRBJ1-1; 8 nucleotides align to TRBD1. J lost 5 bases, V lost 7 bases, and 12 bases had no gene match. From germline, CDR1 is SQVTM and CDR2 ANQGSEA. This CDR3 region has 14 residues. DNA for the CDR3: TGCAGCGCACTAACCCGACAGGGGAGGACTGAAGCTTTCTTT. This sequence encodes CSALTRQGRTEAFF.

This chain connects TRBV4-1 to TRBJ2-2, with TRBD1 identical over 11 bases. Trimming cost V 5 bases and J 4 bases; bases outside gene matches: 6. Per the germline V gene, CDR1 is MGHRA and CDR2 is YSYEKL. CDR3 size: 16 residues. The CDR3 bases are TGCGCCAGCAGCAAAGGACAGGGGGCTGGCACCGGGGAGCTGTTTTTT. Protein sequence: CASSKGQGAGTGELFF.

The CDR3 reads CASSLQHPTGGAGPLHF. The CDR3 region has the DNA TGTGCCAGCAGCTTGCAGCATCCGACAGGGGGAGCCGGACCCCTCCACTTT. This chain links TRBV5-4 with TRBJ1-6; TRBD1 agrees at 9 bases. Looked up from germline, CDR1 is SGHNT and CDR2 is YYREEE (reference sequence). The CDR3 totals 17 residues. With 1 base clipped from V and 12 bases from J, the junction kept 14 bases outside the gene matches.

The chain links TRBV27 to TRBJ2-7, with 9 bases that match TRBD2. Germline lookup yields CDR1 MNHEY and CDR2 SMNVEV (reference sequence). The junction had 10 bases not matched to a gene; V was cut back by 5 bases and J by 2 bases. The CDR3 has 16 amino acids. The DNA of the CDR3 is TGTGCCAGCAGTGTAGCGGGGGCATCTACCCCCTACGAGCAGTACTTC. This encodes CASSVAGASTPYEQYF.

The chain links TRBV19 to TRBJ1-6; 7 positions agree with TRBD1. This CDR3 has 15 amino acids. The J segment lost 7 bases and the V segment lost 7 bases, leaving 10 bases of the junction unmatched. The germline V gene has CDR1 LNHDA and CDR2 SQIVND (reference sequence). CDR3 protein: CASTIAGTANSPLHF. The CDR3 region has the DNA TGTGCCAGTACCATCGCCGGGACAGCCAATTCACCCCTCCACTTT.

The rearrangement joins TRBV9 to TRBJ1-2, with TRBD1 matching over 7 bases. There are 16 residues in the CDR3. The germline gives CDR1 SGDLS, CDR2 YYNGEE. Trimming at V came to 4 bases and at J to 3 bases, leaving 12 bases not matched to a gene. The CDR3 bases are TGTGCCAGCAGCCCTAATGACAGGGAGCTACACTATGGCTACACCTTC. Translation: CASSPNDRELHYGYTF.

J is TRBJ1-5 and V is TRBV7-8; 7 bases align to TRBD1. The germline V gene has CDR1 SGHVS and CDR2 FQNEAQ. CDR3 length equals 18 residues. V lost 3 bases and J lost 0; bases outside the gene matches: 11. The CDR3 nucleotides are TGTGCCAGCAGCTTGGGACAGTCCCAAGGATATAGCAATCAGCCCCAGCATTTT. It is translated as CASSLGQSQGYSNQPQHF.

CDR3 sequence reads: CAASGGNQPQHF. DNA for the CDR3: TGTGCCGCCTCGGGGGGCAATCAGCCCCAGCATTTT. The J gene is TRBJ1-5, the V gene TRBV10-3, with D perhaps TRBD1 (5 bases). The CDR3 length is 12 residues. Deletions cut 11 bases from V and 2 bases from J, with 10 bases between. Per the germline V gene, CDR1 is ENHRY and CDR2 is SYGVKD.

This clone came up once. The chain couples TRBV19 to TRBJ1-5; no firm D call. This CDR3 has 13 amino acids. The ends were cut back, 11 bases at V and 2 bases at J, with 13 bases in the middle. Germline V gene lookup returns CDR1 LNHDA and CDR2 SQIVND (reference sequence). The CDR3 DNA follows: TGTGCCTCATCCTGGGCCGGCAATCAGCCCCAGCATTTT. This encodes CASSWAGNQPQHF.

The V and J genes are TRBV19 and TRBJ2-1; TRBD1 agrees at 7 bases. Per germline, CDR1 LNHDA and CDR2 SQIVND (reference sequence). J lost 8 bases, V lost 6 bases, and 7 bases had no gene match. The CDR3 is 13 residues long. The CDR3 protein is CASRGPGGHEQFF. CDR3 DNA: TGTGCCAGTAGGGGGCCAGGGGGTCATGAGCAGTTCTTC.

This chain links TRBV7-9 with TRBJ1-4, with TRBD1 as a possible D gene (6 bases). CDR1 is SEHNR and CDR2 is FQNEAQ in the germline V gene (reference sequence). The CDR3 loop spans 14 amino acids. Between the trimmed V and J ends, which lost 3 bases and 5 bases, there was a span of 10 bases. CDR3 amino acids: CASSLGAVNEKLFF. In DNA form, the CDR3 reads TGTGCCAGCAGCTTGGGGGCGGTAAATGAAAAACTGTTTTTT. Variable domain in full (rest from reference TRBV7-9 and TRBJ1-4): DTGVSQNPRHKITKRGQNVTFRCDPISEHNRLYWYRQTLGQGPEFLTYFQNEAQLEKSRLLSDRFSAERPKGSFSTLEIQRTEQGDSAMYLCASSLGAVNEKLFFGSGTQLSVL.

The genes are TRBV10-2 and TRBJ2-2; D possibly corresponds to TRBD1 (5 bases). The V end was cut by 2 bases, the J end by 7 bases, with 11 bases between. The CDR3 extends over 14 amino acids. CDR1 is WSHSY, CDR2 SAAADI, per germline. The CDR3 loop reads CASSELGAGGELFF. As DNA, the CDR3 is TGCGCCAGCAGTGAGCTAGGGGCCGGCGGGGAGCTGTTTTTT.

The chain combines TRBV5-1 with TRBJ2-7; no clear D gene. In germline, CDR1 is SGHRS, CDR2 YFSETQ. V was clipped by 0 bases and J by 7 bases, with 14 bases between them. The CDR3 contains 14 residues. The CDR3 loop reads CASSLGAEIWEQYF. In DNA form, the CDR3 reads TGCGCCAGCAGCTTGGGCGCCGAGATCTGGGAGCAGTACTTC.

The chain links TRBV2 to TRBJ1-2; no definite D call. The V gene's germline CDR1 is SNHLY and CDR2 FYNNEI. The V gene lost 1 base and the J gene lost 7 bases, with 10 bases spanning the gap. The CDR3 is made up of 13 amino acids. CDR3 protein: CASSEVVGAGYTF. Written as DNA, the CDR3 is TGTGCCAGCAGTGAAGTAGTAGGAGCTGGCTACACCTTC. The full variable domain, its missing parts supplied by reference TRBV2 and TRBJ1-2, is EPEVTQTPSHQVTQMGQEVILRCVPISNHLYFYWYRQILGQKVEFLVSFYNNEISEKSEIFDDQFSVERPDGSNFTLKIRSTKLEDSAMYFCASSEVVGAGYTFGSGTRLTVV.

The chain links TRBV5-4 to TRBJ1-3; D is undetermined. The CDR3 totals 15 residues. Per germline, CDR1 SGHNT and CDR2 YYREEE (reference sequence). V lost 0 bases, J lost 0 bases, and 7 bases lay in between. This CDR3 is CASSLDNHSGNTIYF. The CDR3 DNA is TGTGCCAGCAGCTTGGACAATCACTCTGGAAACACCATATATTTT.

The chain couples TRBV10-2 to TRBJ1-2, with a weak D call TRBD1 (5 bases). Trimming left V 5 bases short and J 1 base short, with 11 bases between. Germline V CDR1 and CDR2: WSHSY, SAAADI. CDR3 length equals 14 residues. This chain's CDR3 is CASSRLTVNYGYTF. CDR3 DNA: TGCGCCAGCAGTCGTCTGACAGTTAACTATGGCTACACCTTC.

J is TRBJ1-2 and V is TRBV5-1; D uncertain. Trimming removed 0 bases from V and 4 bases from J, with 13 bases in between. This CDR3 spans 15 amino acids. Per germline, CDR1 SGHRS and CDR2 YFSETQ. CDR3 in DNA: TGCGCCAGCAGCTTGGCCTACGACACCCGCTATGGCTACACCTTC. This encodes CASSLAYDTRYGYTF.

The chain couples TRBV5-1 to TRBJ2-3; 12 bases line up with TRBD2. The V segment lost 0 bases and the J segment 6 bases; nucleotides outside the gene matches: 2. The CDR3 is 15 residues long. Per the germline V gene, CDR1 is SGHRS and CDR2 is YFSETQ. This chain's CDR3 is CASSLDGTSGDTQYF. CDR3 coding DNA: TGCGCCAGCAGCTTGGACGGGACTAGCGGGGATACGCAGTATTTT.

The chain combines TRBV7-9 with TRBJ2-7; D uncertain. The V end was cut by 0 bases, the J end by 1 base, with 7 bases between. This CDR3 has 14 amino acids. Germline loops: CDR1 SEHNR, CDR2 FQNEAQ (reference sequence). The CDR3 sequence: CASSLAGRSYEQYF. The DNA for the CDR3 is TGTGCCAGCAGCTTAGCGGGCAGATCCTACGAGCAGTACTTC.